Described below is a single TCR beta chain sequence and its context. Its antigen is unidentified. The V and J ends lost 1 base and 0 bases respectively, with 12 bases between them. The germline gives CDR1 GTSNPN, CDR2 SVGIG (reference sequence). CDR3 size: 15 residues. The sample comes from a study of OX40 agonist ivuxolimab in advanced cancers. TCRdb keeps only in-frame clones here, not all; method: immunoSEQ multiplex PCR. The table includes 90,000 to 150,000 clones, 80% to 90% detected once. Study-level points and caveats: Expanded clones were, on average, more numerous in CD8+ T cells than in CD4+.

The TCR comes from an adult with an advanced solid tumor such as melanoma, head and neck, liver or kidney cancer. The sequenced sample was CD4+ or CD8+ T cells sorted from blood, obtained in a trial of the OX40 agonist ivuxolimab. This chain uses TRBV30 with TRBJ1-1, with D unclear. The CDR3 loop reads CAWSGLGTLNTEAFF. The CDR3 nucleotides are TGTGCCTGGAGTGGACTTGGCACCCTGAACACTGAAGCTTTCTTT.